This T cell receptor (beta chain) originates from a study of T cells in Graves' hyperthyroidism and ophthalmopathy. Whole-study results and caveats: Stable hyperthyroidism was separated from ophthalmopathy by a model based on 13 V-J features. Expanded thyroid clonotypes (above 0.001) were mostly also found in blood.

From RNA transcripts, TCR beta CDR3 regions were amplified. Using the HTBI primer set, a first-round RT-PCR was run on the TCR CDR3. A single record per CDR3 protein comes from TCRdb applying MiXCR to the multiplex PCR reads. The sample includes 350,000 or so distinct CDR3 sequences, 18% of them seen just once. With respect to this clonotype: Antigen: not known. A clone one base away is much larger, so this may be a read error.

If no ophthalmopathy progression occurred within 18 months, Graves' hyperthyroidism was stable. The authors took PBMCs from roughly 9.5 ml fresh peripheral blood. The TCR sequence derives from a woman between 45 and 65 years old with Graves' hyperthyroidism. Specimen: blood.

The CDR3 DNA is TGCGCCAGCAGCTTGGAGGGACTAGCCTACGAGCAGTTCTTC. Protein sequence: CASSLEGLAYEQFF. This chain links TRBV5-1 with TRBJ2-7; 9 bases fit TRBD2. Gene TRBJ2-1 matches the end of the DNA better, so the J call may be wrong. The CDR3 is 14 residues long. Looked up from germline, CDR1 is SGHRS and CDR2 is YFSETQ.